This T cell receptor (beta chain) derives from a study of blood T cell repertoires in COVID-19. Methods used by the authors: Amplification of reference gene primers provided the estimated nucleated cell counts. Data came from immunoSEQ multiplex PCR; TCRdb stores just in-frame clones and leaves some out. That table gives V, J and clone size, and the DNA gave D and trimming. This sample has about 260,000 clones; more than 70% occur once, and the top ten carry approximately 2.1%. Before being deemed recovered, Cohort 3 donors had two negative PCRs, clearance, or symptom resolution. J lost 7 bases, V lost 5 bases, and 10 bases had no gene match. The CDR3 is 15 amino acids. From germline, CDR1 is LGHDT and CDR2 YNNKEL (reference sequence).

This chain joins TRBV3-1 (or the pseudogene TRBV3-2) and TRBJ1-4; the match to TRBD1 covers 7 bases. The sequence came from a woman aged 45-65 years who had recovered from COVID-19. The material sequenced was PBMCs or T cells enriched from blood (not recorded which). The CDR3 coding sequence is TGTGCCAGCAGCGATACAGGGGTACTAGGTGAAAAACTGTTTTTT. This sequence encodes CASSDTGVLGEKLFF.